This TCR beta chain was recovered during a study of cytomegalovirus exposure and HLA in healthy donors. General observations from the study: High specificity and sensitivity for cytomegalovirus status were reported for the classifier.

From germline, CDR1 is SEHNR and CDR2 FQNEAQ (reference sequence). There are 16 residues in the CDR3. In regard to this clone: Its antigen remains unknown. A read error may account for a junction end that differs from germline.

At collection, donors were nominally healthy, but unrecorded immune exposures were probable. In the PCR, 60 Vbeta and 13 Jbeta primers were used. In the original processing: A later analysis counted 65 million to 80 million unique TCR beta chains, some 12 million shared. Produced via immunoSEQ multiplex PCR; TCRdb's table is partial and in-frame only. The V and J calls and clone size come from that table; D and trimming were worked out from the DNA. The table has under 200,000 clones, about 81% seen once; the top ten hold 1.5% to 2%. The V and J genes are TRBV7-9 and TRBJ1-6, with TRBD1 as a possible D gene (6 bases). The specimen sequenced was PBMCs. The receptor comes from a young woman in good health and CMV-seronegative. The CDR3 bases are TGTTCCAGCAGCCCGAGGGCAGGGGCAGGGAATTCACCCCTCCACTTT. Amino acids: CSSSPRAGAGNSPLHF. Variable domain in full (rest from reference TRBV7-9 and TRBJ1-6): DTGVSQNPRHKITKRGQNVTFRCDPISEHNRLYWYRQTLGQGPEFLTYFQNEAQLEKSRLLSDRFSAERPKGSFSTLEIQRTEQGDSAMYLCSSSPRAGAGNSPLHFGNGTRLTVT.